This T cell receptor beta chain was profiled in a study of OX40 agonist ivuxolimab in advanced cancers. Overall study results and limits: Certain nonresponding patients likewise had low normalized T-cell clonal expansion. Researchers did not determine the expanded peripheral T cells' antigen specificity.

Anyone with autoimmune disease history or systemic immunosuppression was excluded. To note about this clone: Its antigen is not known.

Looked up from germline, CDR1 is MNHEY and CDR2 is SMNVEV (reference sequence). The CDR3 is 13 residues long. Trimming shortened V by 7 bases and J by 0 bases, and 9 bases separated the two germline ends. The assay was immunoSEQ multiplex PCR, and TCRdb's table has in-frame clones only and misses some. In the table there are around 38,000 clones, 65% to 85% of which are singletons. The TCR was taken from an adult with an advanced solid tumor such as melanoma, head and neck, liver or kidney cancer. The rearrangement joins TRBV27 to TRBJ1-1; no firm D call. Sequenced material: CD4+ or CD8+ T cells sorted from blood, taken in a trial of the OX40 agonist ivuxolimab. This chain's CDR3 is CASTRHLNTEAFF. CDR3 nucleotide sequence: TGTGCCAGCACAAGACACCTGAACACTGAAGCTTTCTTT.